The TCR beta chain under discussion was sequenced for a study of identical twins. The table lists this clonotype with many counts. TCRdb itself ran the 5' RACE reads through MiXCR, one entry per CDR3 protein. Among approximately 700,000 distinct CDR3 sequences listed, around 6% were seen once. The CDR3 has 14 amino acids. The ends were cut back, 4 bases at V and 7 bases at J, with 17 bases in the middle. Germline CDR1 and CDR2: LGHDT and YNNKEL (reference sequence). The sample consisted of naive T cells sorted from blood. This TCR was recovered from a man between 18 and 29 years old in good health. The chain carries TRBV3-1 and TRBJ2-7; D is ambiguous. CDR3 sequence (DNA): TGTGCCAGCAGCCTAGCCAATTCCCAAGAGGAGCAGTACTTC. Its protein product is CASSLANSQEEQYF.